This T cell receptor (beta chain) is drawn from a study of blood T cells in healthy people across ages. This clonotype was seen a few times. Its antigen remains unknown. Notes on the study in general: With naive T cell percentage, TCR beta diversity showed a strong correlation. Compared with aged donors, long-lived donors showed fewer expanded clones, suggesting selection.

Combining a sample-barcoded 5' primer with a J-beta primer mix, a second PCR ran for 7 to 11 cycles. The authors tagged each cDNA molecule using a template-switch adaptor with 12 random nucleotides. Each CDR3 protein gets one entry after TCRdb re-called the 5' RACE reads with MiXCR. The table shows around 1,700,000 distinct CDR3 sequences, with under 30% occurring only once. This TCR derives from a woman in her thirties in good health. The source material was blood.

For the CDR3, the DNA is TGTGCCATCAGTGAATTGAGCGGGGACCTCAATGAGCAGTTCTTC. Its translation: CAISELSGDLNEQFF. The J gene is TRBJ2-1, the V gene TRBV10-3; 7 nucleotides match TRBD2. With V trimmed by 3 bases and J by 6 bases, 8 bases remained unmatched. CDR1 is ENHRY and CDR2 is SYGVKD in the germline V gene. The CDR3 sequence is 15 residues long.